The 4 T cell receptor beta chains below all came from one sample that was sequenced in a study of cytomegalovirus exposure and HLA in healthy donors. Clones were read by immunoSEQ multiplex PCR, and TCRdb kept only the in-frame ones, dropping some. The data contain roughly 110,000 clones, about 88% of them singletons. The material sequenced was PBMCs. These receptors all come from a woman aged 18 to 35 in good health and CMV-seropositive.

J is TRBJ2-1 and V is TRBV5-4; TRBD2 matches at 9 bases. CDR3 size: 14 residues. J lost 6 bases, V lost 3 bases, and 4 bases had no gene match. CDR1 is SGHNT and CDR2 is YYREEE in the germline V gene (reference sequence). The CDR3 DNA is TGTGCCAGCAGCTCGGCGGGGGGGCCCAATGAGCAGTTCTTC. As protein: CASSSAGGPNEQFF.

The gene calls are TRBV4-3 and TRBJ2-5; 7 nucleotides line up with TRBD1. Germline V lookup: CDR1 LGHNA, CDR2 YSLEER. J gave up 5 bases and V 8 bases, and 11 bases lay outside the gene matches. The CDR3 consists of 14 residues. CDR3 amino acids: CASALGTARETQYF. The DNA for the CDR3 is TGCGCCAGCGCTCTAGGGACAGCACGGGAGACCCAGTACTTC.

This chain joins TRBV6-5 and TRBJ1-1; D unresolved. This CDR3 comprises 14 residues. CDR1 and CDR2 (germline): MNHEY, SVGAGI. V lost 6 bases to trimming and J lost 0 bases, with 11 bases between them. This chain's CDR3 is CASSRRSLNTEAFF. CDR3 nucleotides: TGTGCCAGCAGCCGCAGGTCGTTGAACACTGAAGCTTTCTTT.

V gene TRBV7-6 combines with J gene TRBJ1-4; no clear D gene. V was pared by 5 bases and J by 10 bases, with 20 bases between. Germline CDR1 SGHVS, CDR2 FNYEAQ. The CDR3 extends over 15 amino acids. The CDR3 sequence is CASSPGRELEGKLFF. For the CDR3, the DNA is TGTGCCAGCAGCCCAGGCCGGGAACTTGAGGGAAAACTGTTTTTT. Full variable domain (outside the CDR3, taken from reference TRBV7-6 and TRBJ1-4): GAGVSQSPRYKVTKRGQDVALRCDPISGHVSLYWYRQALGQGPEFLTYFNYEAQQDKSGLPNDRFSAERPEGSISTLTIQRTEQRDSAMYRCASSPGRELEGKLFFGSGTQLSVL.